This T cell receptor beta chain was recorded in a study of T cell changes during pregnancy in multiple sclerosis (dated by TCRdb to between 2017 and 2020). Regarding the research as a whole: The study looked at changes in the T cell repertoire across pregnancy in women with multiple sclerosis.

The CDR3 covers 13 residues, taking in both the cysteine and the phenylalanine. Only the CDR3 DNA stays, 39 bases, in frame from base 1. V is reduced by 4 bases and J by 3 bases, leaving a spacing of 10 bases between them. For CDR1 and CDR2, the germline V gene lists SNHLY and FYNNEI. Regarding this clone: Its antigen is currently not known. No base quality values were provided; no much bigger clone lies one nucleotide off.

Library method: the immunoSEQ multiplex PCR assay. The table was pulled from immuneACCESS by TCRdb, which kept in-frame rearrangements only. Such tables lose some clones; where checked, under half of the loss comes from unresolved V genes, and the rest has no known cause. For this sample there are 50,000 or so clones; approximately 93% appear just once. Approximately 0.31% of the sample comes from the top ten. The rearrangement combines TRBV2 with TRBJ2-7, with TRBD1 as a weak D call on 5 bases. The source material was CD4+ T cells from peripheral blood mononuclear cells, sampled in the third trimester of pregnancy. The sequence was obtained from a female donor with multiple sclerosis, enrolled in a pregnancy study. The CDR3 in this case is CASSVAQGYEQYF. Read as DNA, the sequence is TGTGCCAGCAGTGTGGCGCAGGGCTACGAGCAGTACTTC. Reference TRBV2 and TRBJ2-7 genes cover what lies past the CDR3, so the full variable domain is EPEVTQTPSHQVTQMGQEVILRCVPISNHLYFYWYRQILGQKVEFLVSFYNNEISEKSEIFDDQFSVERPDGSNFTLKIRSTKLEDSAMYFCASSVAQGYEQYFGPGTRLTVT.